This T cell receptor (beta chain) was found in a study of blood T cell repertoires in COVID-19. Study overall: Specimens from acute and convalescent COVID-19 originated in the United States, Italy and Spain. Sources were T cells, B-cell-depleted T cells, or PBMCs; the material itself was cDNA or gDNA.

The CDR3 extends over 17 amino acids. V gave up 4 bases and J gave up 0 bases, with 17 bases separating them. Germline CDR1 is SGHDT and CDR2 is YYEEEE. Study processing details: Amplified reference gene primers provided the basis for estimating nucleated cell counts. Data came from immunoSEQ multiplex PCR; TCRdb stores just in-frame clones and leaves some out. That table gives V, J and clone size, and the DNA gave D and trimming. The data show roughly 380,000 clones, around 84% seen once. A single count supports this clone. The TCR was taken from a woman younger than 35 with acute or convalescent COVID-19. Sequenced: peripheral blood. V and J are TRBV5-6 and TRBJ1-3, with D perhaps matching TRBD1 (5 bases). The chain's CDR3 is CASSMGPGISSGNTIYF. CDR3 in DNA: TGTGCCAGCAGCATGGGGCCGGGGATCAGCTCTGGAAACACCATATATTTT.